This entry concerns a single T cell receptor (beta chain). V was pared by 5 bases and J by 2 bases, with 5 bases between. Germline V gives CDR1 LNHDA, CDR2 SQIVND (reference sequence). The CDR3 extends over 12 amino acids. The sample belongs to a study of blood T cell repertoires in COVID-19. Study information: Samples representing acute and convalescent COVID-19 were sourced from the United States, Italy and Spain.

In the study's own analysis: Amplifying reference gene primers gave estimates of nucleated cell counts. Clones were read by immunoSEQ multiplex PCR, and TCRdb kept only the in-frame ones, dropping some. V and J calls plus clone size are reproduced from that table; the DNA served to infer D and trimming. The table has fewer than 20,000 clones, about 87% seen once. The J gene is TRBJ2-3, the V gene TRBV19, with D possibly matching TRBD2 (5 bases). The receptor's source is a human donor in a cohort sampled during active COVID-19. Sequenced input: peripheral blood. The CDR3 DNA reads TGTGCCAGTAGTCGGGACACAGATACGCAGTATTTT. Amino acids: CASSRDTDTQYF.